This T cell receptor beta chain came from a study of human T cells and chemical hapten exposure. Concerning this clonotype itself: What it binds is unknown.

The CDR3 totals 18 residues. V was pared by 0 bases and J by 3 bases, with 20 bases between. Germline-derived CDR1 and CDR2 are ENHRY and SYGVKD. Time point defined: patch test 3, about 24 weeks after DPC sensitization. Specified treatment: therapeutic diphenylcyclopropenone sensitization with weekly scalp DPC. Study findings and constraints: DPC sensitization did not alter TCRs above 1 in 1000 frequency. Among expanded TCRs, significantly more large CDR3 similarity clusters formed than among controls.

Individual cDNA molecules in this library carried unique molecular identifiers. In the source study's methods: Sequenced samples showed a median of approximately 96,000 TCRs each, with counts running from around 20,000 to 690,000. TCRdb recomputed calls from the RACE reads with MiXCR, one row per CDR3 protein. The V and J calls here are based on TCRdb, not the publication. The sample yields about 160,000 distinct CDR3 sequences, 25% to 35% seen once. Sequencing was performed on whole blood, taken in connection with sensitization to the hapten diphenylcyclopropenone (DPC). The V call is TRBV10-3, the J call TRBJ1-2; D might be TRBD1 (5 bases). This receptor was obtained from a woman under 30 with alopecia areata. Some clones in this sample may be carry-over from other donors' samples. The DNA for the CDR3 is TGTGCCATCAGTGAGTCCGGCGGACATTCGCCCTTATACTATGGCTACACCTTC. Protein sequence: CAISESGGHSPLYYGYTF.